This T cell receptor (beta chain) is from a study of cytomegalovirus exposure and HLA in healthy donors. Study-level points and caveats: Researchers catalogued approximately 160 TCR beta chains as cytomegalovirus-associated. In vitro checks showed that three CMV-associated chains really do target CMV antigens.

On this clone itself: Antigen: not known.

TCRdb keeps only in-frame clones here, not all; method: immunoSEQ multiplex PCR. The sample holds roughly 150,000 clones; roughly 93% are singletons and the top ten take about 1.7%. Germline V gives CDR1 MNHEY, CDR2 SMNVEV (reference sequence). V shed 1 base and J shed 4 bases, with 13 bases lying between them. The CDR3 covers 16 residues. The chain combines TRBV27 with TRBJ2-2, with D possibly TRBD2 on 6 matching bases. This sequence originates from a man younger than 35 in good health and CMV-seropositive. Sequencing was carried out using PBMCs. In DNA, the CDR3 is TGTGCCAGCAGTTTATACCTAATCGGGGGCACCGGGGAGCTGTTTTTT. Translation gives CASSLYLIGGTGELFF.